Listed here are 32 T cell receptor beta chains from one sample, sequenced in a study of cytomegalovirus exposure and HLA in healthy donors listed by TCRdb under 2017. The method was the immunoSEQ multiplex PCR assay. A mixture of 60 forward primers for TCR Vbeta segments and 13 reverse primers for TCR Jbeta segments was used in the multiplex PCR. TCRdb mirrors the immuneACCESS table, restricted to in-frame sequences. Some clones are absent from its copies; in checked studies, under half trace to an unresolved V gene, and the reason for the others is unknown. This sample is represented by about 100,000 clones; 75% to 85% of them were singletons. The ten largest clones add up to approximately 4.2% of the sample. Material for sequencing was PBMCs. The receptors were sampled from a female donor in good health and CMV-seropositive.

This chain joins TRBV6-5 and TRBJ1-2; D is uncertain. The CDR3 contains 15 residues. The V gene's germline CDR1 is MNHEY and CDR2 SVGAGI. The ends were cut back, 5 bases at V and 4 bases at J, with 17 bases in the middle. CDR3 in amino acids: CASSLYFGLSYGYTF. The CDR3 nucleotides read TGTGCCAGCAGTCTGTATTTTGGGCTTAGCTATGGCTACACCTTC.

CDR3 coding DNA: TGCGCCAGCAGCTTACAGGGCGGGTACGAGCAGTACTTC. As protein: CASSLQGGYEQYF. The rearrangement links TRBV5-1 to TRBJ2-7; TRBD1 is a possible D gene (6 bases). Trimming stripped 2 bases from V and 4 bases from J, with 10 bases between. Germline CDR1 SGHRS, CDR2 YFSETQ. The CDR3 runs 13 residues.

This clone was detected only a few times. CDR3 in amino acids: CASSPPAGGTNEQFF. The CDR3 DNA follows: TGCGCCAGCAGCCCCCCTGCGGGGGGCACCAATGAGCAGTTCTTC. The gene calls are TRBV4-1 and TRBJ2-1; 8 bases fit TRBD2. The germline CDR1 and CDR2 sequences are MGHRA and YSYEKL. The CDR3 is 15 residues long. After removal of 4 bases from V and 6 bases from J, the junction contained 8 bases not matched to a gene.

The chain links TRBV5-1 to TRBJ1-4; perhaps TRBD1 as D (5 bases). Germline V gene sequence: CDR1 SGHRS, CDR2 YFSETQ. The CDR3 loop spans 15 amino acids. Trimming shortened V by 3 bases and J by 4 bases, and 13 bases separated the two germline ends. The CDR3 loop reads CASSYQGGGNEKLFF. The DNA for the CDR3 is TGCGCCAGCAGCTACCAGGGAGGAGGTAATGAAAAACTGTTTTTT.

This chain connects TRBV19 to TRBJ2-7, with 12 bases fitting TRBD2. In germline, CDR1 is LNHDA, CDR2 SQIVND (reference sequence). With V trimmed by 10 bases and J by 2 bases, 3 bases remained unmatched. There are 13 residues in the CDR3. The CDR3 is CATTSGGPYEQYF. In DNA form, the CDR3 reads TGTGCCACCACTAGCGGGGGGCCCTACGAGCAGTACTTC.

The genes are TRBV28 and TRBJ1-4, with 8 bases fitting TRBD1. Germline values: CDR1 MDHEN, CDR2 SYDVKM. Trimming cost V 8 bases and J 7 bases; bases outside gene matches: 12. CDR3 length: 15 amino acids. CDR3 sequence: CASRGQGGGTEKLFF. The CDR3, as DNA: TGTGCCAGCCGCGGACAGGGAGGAGGGACTGAAAAACTGTTTTTT. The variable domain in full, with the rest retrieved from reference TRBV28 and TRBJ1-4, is DVKVTQSSRYLVKRTGEKVFLECVQDMDHENMFWYRQDPGLGLRLIYFSYDVKMKEKGDIPEGYSVSREKKERFSLILESASTNQTSMYLCASRGQGGGTEKLFFGSGTQLSVL.

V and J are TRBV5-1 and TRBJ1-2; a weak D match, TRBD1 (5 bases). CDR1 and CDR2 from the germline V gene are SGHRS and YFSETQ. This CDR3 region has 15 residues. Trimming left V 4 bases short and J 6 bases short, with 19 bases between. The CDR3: CASSPAAAGGNGYTF. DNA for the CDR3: TGCGCCAGCAGCCCTGCCGCGGCGGGGGGGAATGGCTACACCTTC.

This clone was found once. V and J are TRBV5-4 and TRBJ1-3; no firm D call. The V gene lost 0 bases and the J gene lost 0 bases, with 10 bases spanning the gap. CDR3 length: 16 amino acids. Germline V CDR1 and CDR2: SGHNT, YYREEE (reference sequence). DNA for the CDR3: TGTGCCAGCAGCTTGGATGGGCAGTTCTCTGGAAACACCATATATTTT. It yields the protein CASSLDGQFSGNTIYF.

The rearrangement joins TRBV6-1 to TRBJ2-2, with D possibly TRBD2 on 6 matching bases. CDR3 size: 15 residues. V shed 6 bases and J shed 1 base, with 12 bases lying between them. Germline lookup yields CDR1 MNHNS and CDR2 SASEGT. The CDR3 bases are TGTGCCAGCAGCCCCCAGCGGGTGAACACCGGGGAGCTGTTTTTT. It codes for CASSPQRVNTGELFF.

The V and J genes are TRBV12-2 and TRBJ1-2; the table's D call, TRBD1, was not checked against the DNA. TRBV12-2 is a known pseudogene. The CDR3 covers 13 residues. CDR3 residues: CASRFHRDHGYTF. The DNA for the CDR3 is TGTGCAAGTCGCTTCCACAGGGATCATGGCTACACCTTC.

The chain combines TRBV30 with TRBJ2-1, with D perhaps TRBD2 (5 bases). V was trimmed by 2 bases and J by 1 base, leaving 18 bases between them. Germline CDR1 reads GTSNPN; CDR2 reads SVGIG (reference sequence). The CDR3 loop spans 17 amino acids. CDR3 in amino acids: CAWSPLRTSGSYNEQFF. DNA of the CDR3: TGTGCCTGGAGTCCCCTCCGGACGAGCGGATCCTACAATGAGCAGTTCTTC.

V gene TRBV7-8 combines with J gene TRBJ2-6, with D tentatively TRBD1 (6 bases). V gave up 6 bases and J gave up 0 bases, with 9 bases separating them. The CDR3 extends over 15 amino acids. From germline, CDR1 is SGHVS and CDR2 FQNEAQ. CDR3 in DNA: TGTGCCAGCAGACTAGGGGGCTCTGGGGCCAACGTCCTGACTTTC. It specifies CASRLGGSGANVLTF.

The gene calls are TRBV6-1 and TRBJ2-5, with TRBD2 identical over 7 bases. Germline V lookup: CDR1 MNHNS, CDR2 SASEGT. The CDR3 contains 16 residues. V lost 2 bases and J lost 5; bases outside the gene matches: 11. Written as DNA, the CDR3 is TGTGCCAGCAGTGAATATGGGGGGAGGGCGGGGGAGACCCAGTACTTC. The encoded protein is CASSEYGGRAGETQYF.

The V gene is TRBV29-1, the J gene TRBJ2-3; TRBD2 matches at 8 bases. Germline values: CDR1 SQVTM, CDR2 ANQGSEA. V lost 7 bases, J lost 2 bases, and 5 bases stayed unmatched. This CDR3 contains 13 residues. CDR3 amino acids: CSADGGVTDTQYF. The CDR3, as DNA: TGCAGCGCCGACGGGGGGGTCACAGATACGCAGTATTTT.

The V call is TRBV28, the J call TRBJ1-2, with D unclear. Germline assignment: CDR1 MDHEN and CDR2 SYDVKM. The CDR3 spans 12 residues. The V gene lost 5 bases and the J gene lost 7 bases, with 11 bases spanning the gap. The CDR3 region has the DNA TGTGCCAGCAGTAACCCCTCGGGTGGCTACACCTTC. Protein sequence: CASSNPSGGYTF.

CDR3 nucleotides: TGTGCCAGCAGCGTAGGGGAGAGGCTAGAGCAGTTCTTC. It translates to CASSVGERLEQFF. V usage is TRBV9 and J usage is TRBJ2-1; tentative D call: TRBD2 (5 bases). Per germline, CDR1 SGDLS and CDR2 YYNGEE. This CDR3 region has 13 residues. Trimming took off 0 bases at V and 10 bases at J, with 11 bases between the two ends.

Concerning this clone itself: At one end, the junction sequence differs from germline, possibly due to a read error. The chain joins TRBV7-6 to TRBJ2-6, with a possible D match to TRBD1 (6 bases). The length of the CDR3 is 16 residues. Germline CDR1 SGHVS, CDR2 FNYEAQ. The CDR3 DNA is TGTGCCAGCAGCTCCAACCAGGGGTCTGGGGCCAACGGCCTGACTTTC. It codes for CASSSNQGSGANGLTF.

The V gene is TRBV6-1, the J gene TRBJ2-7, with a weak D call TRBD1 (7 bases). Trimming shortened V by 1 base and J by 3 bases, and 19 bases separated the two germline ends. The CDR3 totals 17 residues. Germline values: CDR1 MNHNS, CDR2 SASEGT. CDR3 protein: CASSEVGGGGVRYEQYF. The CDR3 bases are TGTGCCAGCAGTGAAGTAGGGGGCGGCGGGGTGCGCTACGAGCAGTACTTC.

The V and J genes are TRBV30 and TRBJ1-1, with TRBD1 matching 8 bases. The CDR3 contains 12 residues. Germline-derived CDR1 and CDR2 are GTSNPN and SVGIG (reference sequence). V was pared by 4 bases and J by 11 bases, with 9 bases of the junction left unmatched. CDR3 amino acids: CAWIQGAIGAFF. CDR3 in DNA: TGTGCCTGGATTCAGGGGGCGATTGGGGCTTTCTTT.

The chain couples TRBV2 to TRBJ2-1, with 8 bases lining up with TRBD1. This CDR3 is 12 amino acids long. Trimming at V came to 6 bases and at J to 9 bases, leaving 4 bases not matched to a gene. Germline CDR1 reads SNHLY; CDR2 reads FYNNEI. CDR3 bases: TGTGCCAGCAGCGCAGGGGGCAGTGAGCAGTTCTTC. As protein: CASSAGGSEQFF.

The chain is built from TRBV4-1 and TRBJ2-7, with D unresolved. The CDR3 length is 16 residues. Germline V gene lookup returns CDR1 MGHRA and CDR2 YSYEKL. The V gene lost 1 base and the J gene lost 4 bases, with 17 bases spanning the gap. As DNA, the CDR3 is TGCGCCAGCAGCCAAGTCTGGGTCGCGGCTCCTTACGAGCAGTACTTC. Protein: CASSQVWVAAPYEQYF.

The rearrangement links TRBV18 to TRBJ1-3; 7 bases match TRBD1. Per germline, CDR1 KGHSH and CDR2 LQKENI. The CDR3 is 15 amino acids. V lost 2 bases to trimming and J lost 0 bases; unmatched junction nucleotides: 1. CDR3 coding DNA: TGTGCCAGCTCACCAACAGGGGCCTCTGGAAACACCATATATTTT. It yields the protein CASSPTGASGNTIYF.

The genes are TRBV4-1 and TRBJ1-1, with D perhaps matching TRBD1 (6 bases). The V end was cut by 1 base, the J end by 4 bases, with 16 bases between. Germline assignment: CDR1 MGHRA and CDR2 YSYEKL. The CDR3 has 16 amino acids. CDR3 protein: CASSQGWGQGGTEAFF. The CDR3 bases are TGCGCCAGCAGCCAAGGGTGGGGGCAAGGAGGCACTGAAGCTTTCTTT.

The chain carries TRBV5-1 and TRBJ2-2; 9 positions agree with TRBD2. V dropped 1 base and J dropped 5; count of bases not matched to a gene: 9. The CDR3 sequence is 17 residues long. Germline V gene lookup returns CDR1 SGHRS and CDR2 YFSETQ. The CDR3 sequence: CASSLFLSGSGTGELFF. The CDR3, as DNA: TGCGCCAGCAGCTTGTTCCTTAGCGGGAGTGGGACCGGGGAGCTGTTTTTT.

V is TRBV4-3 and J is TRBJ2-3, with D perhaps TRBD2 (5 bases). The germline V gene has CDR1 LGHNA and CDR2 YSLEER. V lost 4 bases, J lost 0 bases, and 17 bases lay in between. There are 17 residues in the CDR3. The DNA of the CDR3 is TGCGCCAGCAGCCCCACAAGTGGGAGCCGGAGCACAGATACGCAGTATTTT. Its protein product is CASSPTSGSRSTDTQYF.

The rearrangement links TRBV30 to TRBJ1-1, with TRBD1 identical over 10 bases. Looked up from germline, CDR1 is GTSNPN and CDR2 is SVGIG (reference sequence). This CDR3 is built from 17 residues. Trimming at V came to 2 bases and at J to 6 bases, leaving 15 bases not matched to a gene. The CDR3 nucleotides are TGTGCCTGGAGTCCCACAAGGGACAGGGGCGCTGGTCCTGAAGCTTTCTTT. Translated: CAWSPTRDRGAGPEAFF.

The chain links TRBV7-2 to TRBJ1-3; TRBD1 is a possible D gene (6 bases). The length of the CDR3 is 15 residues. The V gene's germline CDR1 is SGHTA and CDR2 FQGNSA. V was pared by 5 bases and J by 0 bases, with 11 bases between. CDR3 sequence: CASSPRGASGNTIYF. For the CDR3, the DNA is TGTGCCAGCAGCCCGCGGGGGGCCTCTGGAAACACCATATATTTT.

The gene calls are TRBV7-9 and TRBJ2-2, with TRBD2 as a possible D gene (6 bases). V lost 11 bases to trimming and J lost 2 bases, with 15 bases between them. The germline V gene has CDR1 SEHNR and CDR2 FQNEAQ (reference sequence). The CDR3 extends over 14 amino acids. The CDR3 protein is CAGRGLINTGELFF. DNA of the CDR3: TGTGCCGGACGGGGACTGATAAACACCGGGGAGCTGTTTTTT.

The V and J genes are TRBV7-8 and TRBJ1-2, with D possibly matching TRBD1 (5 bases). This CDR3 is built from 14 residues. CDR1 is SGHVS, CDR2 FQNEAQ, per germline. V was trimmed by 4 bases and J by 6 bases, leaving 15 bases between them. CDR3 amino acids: CASSSRDSKNGYTF. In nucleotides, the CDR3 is TGTGCCAGCAGCTCCCGGGACTCGAAGAATGGCTACACCTTC.

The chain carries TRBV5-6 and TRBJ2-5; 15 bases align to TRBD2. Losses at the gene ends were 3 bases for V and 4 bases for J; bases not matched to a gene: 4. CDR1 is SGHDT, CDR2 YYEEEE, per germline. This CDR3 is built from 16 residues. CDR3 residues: CASSWGLAGGPETQYF. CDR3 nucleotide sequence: TGTGCCAGCAGCTGGGGACTAGCGGGGGGCCCAGAGACCCAGTACTTC.

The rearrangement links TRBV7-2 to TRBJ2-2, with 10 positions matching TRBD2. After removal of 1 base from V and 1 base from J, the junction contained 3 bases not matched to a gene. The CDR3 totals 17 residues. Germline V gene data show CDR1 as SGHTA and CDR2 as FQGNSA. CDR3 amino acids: CASSLDWTSGNTGELFF. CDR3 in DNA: TGTGCCAGCAGCTTAGATTGGACTAGCGGGAACACCGGGGAGCTGTTTTTT.

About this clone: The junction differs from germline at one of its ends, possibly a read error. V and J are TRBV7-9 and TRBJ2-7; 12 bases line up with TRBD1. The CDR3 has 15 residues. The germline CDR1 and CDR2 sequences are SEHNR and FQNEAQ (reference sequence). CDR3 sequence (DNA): TGTTCCAGCGCCACCGGGGGACAGGGGGCCCACGAGCAGTACTTC. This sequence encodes CSSATGGQGAHEQYF.